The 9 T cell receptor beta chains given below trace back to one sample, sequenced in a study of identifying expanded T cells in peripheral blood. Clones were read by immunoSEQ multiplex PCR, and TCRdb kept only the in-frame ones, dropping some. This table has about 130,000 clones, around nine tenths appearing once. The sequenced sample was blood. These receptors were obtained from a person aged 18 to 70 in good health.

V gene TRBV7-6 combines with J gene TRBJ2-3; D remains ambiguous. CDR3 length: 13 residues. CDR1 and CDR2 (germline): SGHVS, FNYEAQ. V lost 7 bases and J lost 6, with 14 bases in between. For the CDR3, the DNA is TGTGCCAGCACCTCATCCCCCGGGGATACGCAGTATTTT. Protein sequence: CASTSSPGDTQYF.

The CDR3 nucleotides read TGCGCCAGCAGTCGGGGAACTAGCGGGGGCCAAGAGACCCAGTACTTC. Translating it yields CASSRGTSGGQETQYF. The chain is built from TRBV4-1 and TRBJ2-5; 11 bases map to TRBD2. V was clipped by 6 bases and J by 1 base; unmatched bases: 7. CDR3 length: 16 residues. Germline CDR1 reads MGHRA; CDR2 reads YSYEKL.

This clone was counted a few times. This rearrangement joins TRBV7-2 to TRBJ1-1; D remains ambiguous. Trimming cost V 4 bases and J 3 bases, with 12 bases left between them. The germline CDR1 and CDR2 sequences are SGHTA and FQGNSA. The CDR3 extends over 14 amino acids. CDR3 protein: CASSWTDGYTEAFF. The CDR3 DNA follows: TGTGCCAGCAGCTGGACTGACGGATACACTGAAGCTTTCTTT. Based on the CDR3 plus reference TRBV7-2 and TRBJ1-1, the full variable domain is GAGVSQSPSNKVTEKGKDVELRCDPISGHTALYWYRQSLGQGLEFLIYFQGNSAPDKSGLPSDRFSAERTGGSVSTLTIQRTQQEDSAVYLCASSWTDGYTEAFFGQGTRLTVV.

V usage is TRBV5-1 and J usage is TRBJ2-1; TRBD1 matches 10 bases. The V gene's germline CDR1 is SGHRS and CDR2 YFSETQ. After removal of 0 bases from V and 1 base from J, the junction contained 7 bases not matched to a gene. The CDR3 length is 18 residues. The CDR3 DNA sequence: TGCGCCAGCAGCTTGGCAAGAGGACAGGGGGAGTCCTACAATGAGCAGTTCTTC. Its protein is CASSLARGQGESYNEQFF.

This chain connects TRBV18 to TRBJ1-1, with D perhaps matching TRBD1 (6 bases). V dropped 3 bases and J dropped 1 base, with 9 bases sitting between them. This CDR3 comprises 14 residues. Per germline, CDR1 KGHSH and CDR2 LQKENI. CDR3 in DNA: TGTGCCAGCTCACCGAAGACAGGGAACACTGAAGCTTTCTTT. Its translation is CASSPKTGNTEAFF.

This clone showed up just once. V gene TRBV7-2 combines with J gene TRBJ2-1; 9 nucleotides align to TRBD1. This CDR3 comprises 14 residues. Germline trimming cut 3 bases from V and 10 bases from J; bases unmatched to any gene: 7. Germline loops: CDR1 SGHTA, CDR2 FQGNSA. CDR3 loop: CASSFIQGAEEQFF. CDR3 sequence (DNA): TGTGCCAGCAGCTTTATACAGGGGGCAGAAGAGCAGTTCTTC.

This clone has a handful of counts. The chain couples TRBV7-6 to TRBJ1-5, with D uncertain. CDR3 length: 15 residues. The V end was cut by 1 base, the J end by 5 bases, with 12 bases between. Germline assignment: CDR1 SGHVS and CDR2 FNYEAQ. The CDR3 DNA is TGTGCCAGCAGCTTAGAATTTGGGGAAGATCAGCCCCAGCATTTT. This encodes CASSLEFGEDQPQHF. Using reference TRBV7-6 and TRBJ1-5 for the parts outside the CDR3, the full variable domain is GAGVSQSPRYKVTKRGQDVALRCDPISGHVSLYWYRQALGQGPEFLTYFNYEAQQDKSGLPNDRFSAERPEGSISTLTIQRTEQRDSAMYRCASSLEFGEDQPQHFGDGTRLSIL.

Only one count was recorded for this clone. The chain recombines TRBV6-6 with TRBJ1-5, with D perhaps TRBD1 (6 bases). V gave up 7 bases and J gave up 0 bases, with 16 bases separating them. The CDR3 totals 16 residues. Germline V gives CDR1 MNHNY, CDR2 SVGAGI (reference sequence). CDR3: CASTGGTTHSNQPQHF. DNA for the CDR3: TGTGCCAGCACCGGGGGGACAACCCATAGCAATCAGCCCCAGCATTTT.

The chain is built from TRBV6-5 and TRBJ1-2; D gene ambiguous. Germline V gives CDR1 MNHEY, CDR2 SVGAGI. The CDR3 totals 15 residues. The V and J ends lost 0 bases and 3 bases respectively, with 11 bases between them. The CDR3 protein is CASSYSTTWDYGYTF. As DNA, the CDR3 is TGTGCCAGCAGTTACTCAACTACTTGGGACTATGGCTACACCTTC.